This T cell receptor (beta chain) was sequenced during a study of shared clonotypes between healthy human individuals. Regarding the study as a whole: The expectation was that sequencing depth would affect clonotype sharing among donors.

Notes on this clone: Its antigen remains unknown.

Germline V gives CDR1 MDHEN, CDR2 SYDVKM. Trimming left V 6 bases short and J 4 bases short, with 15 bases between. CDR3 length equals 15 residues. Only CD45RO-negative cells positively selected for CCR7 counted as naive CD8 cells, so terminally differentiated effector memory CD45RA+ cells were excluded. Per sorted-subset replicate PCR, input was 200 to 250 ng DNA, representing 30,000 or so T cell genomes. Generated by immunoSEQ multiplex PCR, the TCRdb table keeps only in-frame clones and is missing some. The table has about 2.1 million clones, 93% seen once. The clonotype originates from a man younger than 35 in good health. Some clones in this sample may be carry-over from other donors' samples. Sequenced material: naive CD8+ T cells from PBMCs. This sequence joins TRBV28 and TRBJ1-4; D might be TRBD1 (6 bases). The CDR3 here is CASSPQGLNNEKLFF. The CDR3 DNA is TGTGCCAGCAGCCCCCAGGGGTTAAATAATGAAAAACTGTTTTTT.